What follows is one T cell receptor beta chain and its context. At least ten counts were recorded for this clonotype. Its antigen target is currently unknown. Nothing much larger sits one base from this clone, and base qualities are not available. Receptor amplification or capture employed 5' RACE. This sample was sequenced with an Illumina HiSeq 2500. A second PCR of about 6 to 11 cycles was run with a J-beta primer mix and a sample-barcoded 5' primer. Each TCR beta cDNA molecule received a unique molecular identifier from a template-switch 5' adaptor carrying 12 random nucleotides. Each sample yielded at least 3 million CDR3-containing paired-end reads. First-strand cDNA was synthesized from all RNA with the Mint cDNA synthesis kit, primed by a TRBC-specific oligonucleotide. Following uracil-DNA glycosylase treatment, a first 18-cycle PCR with universal primers M1SS and BC2_uni_R was performed on all cDNA. Per the authors' processing: Each sample was normalized by randomly selecting 1 million high-quality reads, each carrying a distinct molecular identifier. Instead of being binned into consensus sequences, reads with shared molecular identifiers were discarded. MiTCR, run with a Q25 quality threshold and the strictest error-elimination algorithm, handled CDR3 identification, clonotype clustering and error correction. Lower-bound total TCR beta diversity was estimated with a nonparametric unseen species model using Euler transformation. Through fastp at Q25 and MiXCR, TCRdb rebuilt clones from the public reads, retaining in-frame beta chains. Under each unique CDR3 protein, matching rows form one entry showing the most common genes and DNA. TCRdb's processing, not the study's, gives the V and J calls here. The sample data list 1.5 million to 2 million distinct CDR3 sequences, and about 35% of these were observed just once. Jointly, the top ten make up approximately 11% of the sample.

The sample belongs to a study of blood T cells in healthy people across ages (dated by TCRdb to between 2014 and 2017). About the study as a whole: In model experiments, template switching captured roughly one uniquely barcoded TCR beta cDNA molecule for every two T cells. The donors were divided into four age groups: young (average approximately 15 years), middle-aged (around 41), aged (about 62) and long-lived (more than 75). Using deep sequencing normalized with unique cDNA molecular identifiers, the study measured how TCR beta repertoire diversity changes with age. Donors of different ages were randomly distributed across sequencing lanes to avoid experimental bias. For two donors (one aged 18 to 29 and one aged 80 or older), the study analyzed two additional independent replicas of 1 million unique cDNA reads from the same blood draw.

The full study reports these points: The CMV infection status of donors was not known, potentially confounding age-related changes in expanded clonotypes. Observed TCR beta diversity correlated strongly with the percentage of naive T cells measured by flow cytometry. Observed TCR beta diversity per million T cells fell roughly linearly with age, and a significant reduction was already apparent by age around 36. Estimates of total diversity based on one million sequenced T cells were regarded as lower bounds and as underestimates. Compared with the aged group, more naive CD4+ T cells, fewer expanded clones and increased TCR diversity were shown by the long-lived group, suggesting age selection. Since profiling was done on bulk unsorted PBMCs, naive and antigen-experienced compartments could not be conclusively compared.

In the germline V gene, CDR1 corresponds to SQVTM and CDR2 to ANQGSEA. From the cysteine through the phenylalanine, the CDR3 covers 14 amino acids. Only CDR3 DNA remains: 42 bases, in frame from the first base. V is reduced by 5 bases and J by 5 bases, leaving a spacing of 13 bases between them. Systemically healthy Caucasian individuals from Russia, roughly 40 in total and aged roughly 6 to 100 years, were included as donors. Each donor gave 8 to 10 milliliters of peripheral blood, collected into EDTA-treated Vacutainer tubes. PBMCs were isolated by Ficoll-Paque density-gradient centrifugation, with at least 6 million obtained per sample. Total RNA, at least 5.5 micrograms per sample, was extracted from PBMCs with Trizol reagent. Naive CD45RAhigh/CD27high T cell percentages were measured by flow cytometry on a PBMC aliquot from every donor.

This clonotype originated in a woman in her twenties or thirties in good health. Recombination connected TRBV29-1 to TRBJ1-6, with no D gene named confidently. Sequenced: blood. The CDR3 protein sequence reads: CSVLLGRDNSPLHF. The DNA is TGCAGCGTTCTCCTTGGCCGGGATAATTCACCCCTCCACTTT.